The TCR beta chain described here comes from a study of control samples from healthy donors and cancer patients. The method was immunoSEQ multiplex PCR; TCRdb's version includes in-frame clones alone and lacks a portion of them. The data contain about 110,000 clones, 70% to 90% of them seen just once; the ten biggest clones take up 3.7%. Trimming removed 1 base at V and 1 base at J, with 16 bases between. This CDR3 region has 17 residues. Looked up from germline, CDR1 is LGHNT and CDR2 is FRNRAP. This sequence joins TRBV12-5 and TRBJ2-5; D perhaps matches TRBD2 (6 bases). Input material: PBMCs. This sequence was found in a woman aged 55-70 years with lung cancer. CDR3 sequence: CASGLATRLGSQETQYF. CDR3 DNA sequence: TGTGCTAGTGGTTTGGCAACCCGACTAGGAAGCCAAGAGACCCAGTACTTC.